The 7 T cell receptor beta chains presented below share a single source sample, sequenced in a study of cytomegalovirus exposure and HLA in healthy donors. Primers for the PCR totalled 60 Vbeta and 13 Jbeta. The method was immunoSEQ multiplex PCR; TCRdb's version includes in-frame clones alone and lacks a portion of them. The profile shows 140,000 or so clones, around 72% of them singletons. The sample comprised PBMCs. These receptors all stem from a man between 35 and 55 years old in good health and CMV-seronegative.

The chain links TRBV19 to TRBJ1-5; no definite D call. V gave up 0 bases and J gave up 4 bases, with 4 bases separating them. The CDR3 contains 13 residues. Per germline, CDR1 LNHDA and CDR2 SQIVND (reference sequence). The CDR3 DNA follows: TGTGCCAGTAGTATAGAGAGAAATCAGCCCCAGCATTTT. This gives the protein CASSIERNQPQHF.

The chain employs TRBV13 and TRBJ1-1; tentatively, D is TRBD1 (5 bases). This CDR3 spans 13 amino acids. The V end lost 5 bases, the J end lost 5 bases, and 12 bases lay between the germline ends. Germline values: CDR1 PRHDT, CDR2 FYEKMQ (reference sequence). The CDR3 here is CASSRTGGTEAFF. The CDR3 region has the DNA TGTGCCAGCAGCCGAACAGGAGGGACTGAAGCTTTCTTT.

This chain connects TRBV19 to TRBJ2-5; 7 nucleotides line up with TRBD2. The germline gives CDR1 LNHDA, CDR2 SQIVND (reference sequence). V dropped 6 bases and J dropped 2; count of bases not matched to a gene: 9. The CDR3 covers 15 residues. The CDR3 reads CASSPASGGQETQYF. The DNA of the CDR3 is TGTGCCAGTAGCCCGGCTAGCGGCGGTCAAGAGACCCAGTACTTC. The full variable domain, with the rest looked up from reference TRBV19 and TRBJ2-5, is DGGITQSPKYLFRKEGQNVTLSCEQNLNHDAMYWYRQDPGQGLRLIYYSQIVNDFQKGDIAEGYSVSREKKESFPLTVTSAQKNPTAFYLCASSPASGGQETQYFGPGTRLLVL.

This chain links TRBV7-2 with TRBJ1-2; TRBD1 is a possible D gene (5 bases). Germline CDR1 reads SGHTA; CDR2 reads FQGNSA. The CDR3 totals 13 residues. V gave up 5 bases and J gave up 3 bases, with 10 bases separating them. The CDR3 DNA sequence: TGTGCCAGCAGCCCAGCGACAGACTATGGCTACACCTTC. Its translation: CASSPATDYGYTF.

The J gene is TRBJ2-1, the V gene TRBV10-2; perhaps TRBD2 as D (6 bases). V was cut by 10 bases and J by 13 bases, with 8 bases left in between. The length of the CDR3 is 8 residues. CDR1 is WSHSY, CDR2 SAAADI, per germline. The CDR3 nucleotides read TGCGCCACCGGGGGTCAGTTCTTC. Translated, it gives CATGGQFF.

This clone showed up just once. CDR3 bases: TGTGCCAGCAGCCTAAAGACAGGGGTCTATGTCGACGAGCAGTACTTC. The encoded protein is CASSLKTGVYVDEQYF. V and J are TRBV5-6 and TRBJ2-7; 8 nucleotides align to TRBD1. CDR3 size: 16 residues. V trimming: 4 bases; J trimming: 5 bases; junction bases outside the gene matches: 14. Germline values: CDR1 SGHDT, CDR2 YYEEEE. Filled out from reference TRBV5-6 and TRBJ2-7, the complete variable domain reads DAGVTQSPTHLIKTRGQQVTLRCSPKSGHDTVSWYQQALGQGPQFIFQYYEEEERQRGNFPDRFSGHQFPNYSSELNVNALLLGDSALYLCASSLKTGVYVDEQYFGPGTRLTVT.

The rearrangement joins TRBV7-9 to TRBJ2-2; 11 bases fit TRBD2. The CDR3 contains 16 residues. Germline CDR1 reads SEHNR; CDR2 reads FQNEAQ (reference sequence). Unmatched junction bases numbered 9, after V lost 5 bases and J lost 7 bases. Here the CDR3 reads CASSHKLAGVLGELFF. CDR3 coding DNA: TGTGCCAGCAGCCACAAACTAGCGGGAGTTCTCGGGGAGCTGTTTTTT.